The 19 T cell receptor beta chains reported below all come from one sample, sequenced in a study of T cell responses to AZD1222 COVID-19 vaccine. The protocol was immunoSEQ multiplex PCR, while the TCRdb copy is restricted to in-frame clones and leaves out a portion. The sample lists 90,000 to 120,000 clones, around 91% occurring once. The specimen comprised peripheral blood, sampled on day 0 of AZD1222 vaccination. The receptors originated from an adult in good health.

CDR3 protein: CASSEKLSGRETQYF. Written as DNA, the CDR3 is TGTGCCAGCAGTGAAAAGCTGAGCGGGAGGGAGACCCAGTACTTC. The chain uses TRBV6-1 and TRBJ2-5, with 9 bases that match TRBD2. Germline V gene data show CDR1 as MNHNS and CDR2 as SASEGT. V shed 2 bases, J shed 5 bases, and the junction held 6 bases outside the gene matches. This CDR3 has 15 amino acids.

The table lists this clone with a few counts. The CDR3 sequence: CASSQEGRGQDNGYTF. The CDR3 bases are TGTGCCAGCAGCCAAGAGGGCCGGGGGCAAGATAATGGCTACACCTTC. The chain is built from TRBV4-2 and TRBJ1-2, with a tentative D call TRBD1 (6 bases). CDR1 and CDR2 from the germline V gene are LGHNA and YNFKEQ. The length of the CDR3 is 16 residues. V gave up 0 bases and J gave up 6 bases, with 17 bases separating them.

The chain couples TRBV7-9 to TRBJ1-2, with D maybe TRBD1 (5 bases). This CDR3 is built from 14 residues. Germline V lookup: CDR1 SEHNR, CDR2 FQNEAQ (reference sequence). Between the trimmed V and J ends, which lost 6 bases and 4 bases, there was a span of 15 bases. CDR3 nucleotides: TGTGCCAGCAGATCGGACCGGGGACTCTATGGCTACACCTTC. It specifies CASRSDRGLYGYTF. The whole variable domain, remainder taken from reference TRBV7-9 and TRBJ1-2, is DTGVSQNPRHKITKRGQNVTFRCDPISEHNRLYWYRQTLGQGPEFLTYFQNEAQLEKSRLLSDRFSAERPKGSFSTLEIQRTEQGDSAMYLCASRSDRGLYGYTFGSGTRLTVV.

The chain links TRBV10-3 to TRBJ1-2, with D possibly being TRBD1 (5 bases). CDR1 and CDR2 (germline): ENHRY, SYGVKD. This CDR3 comprises 14 residues. V was shortened by 4 bases and J by 4 bases, with 13 bases between the two germline ends. In DNA form, the CDR3 reads TGTGCCATCAGTGGGCAGGAGAGGGGCTATGGCTACACCTTC. It specifies CAISGQERGYGYTF.

The chain carries TRBV6-1 and TRBJ1-5; D is possibly TRBD1 (6 bases). V gave up 1 base and J gave up 5 bases, with 9 bases separating them. The CDR3 spans 14 residues. Germline CDR1 reads MNHNS; CDR2 reads SASEGT. CDR3 residues: CASSEGTVYQPQHF. CDR3 sequence (DNA): TGTGCCAGCAGTGAAGGGACAGTCTATCAGCCCCAGCATTTT.

The V and J genes are TRBV6-1 and TRBJ2-5; D is perhaps TRBD1 (6 bases). Trimming shortened V by 5 bases and J by 3 bases, and 13 bases separated the two germline ends. Germline-derived CDR1 and CDR2 are MNHNS and SASEGT. This CDR3 comprises 14 residues. The CDR3 spells CASSKEDSKETQYF. The CDR3 DNA follows: TGTGCCAGCAGTAAAGAGGACAGCAAAGAGACCCAGTACTTC.

The chain links TRBV6-2 or TRBV6-3 to TRBJ2-7; D gene ambiguous. V lost 4 bases, J lost 2 bases, and 6 bases lay in between. Germline V lookup: CDR1 MNHEY, CDR2 SVGEGT. CDR3 length equals 12 residues. The CDR3 DNA reads TGTGCCAGCAGTTCGGCACCCTACGAGCAGTACTTC. Residues: CASSSAPYEQYF.

This rearrangement joins TRBV5-1 to TRBJ1-2; D is undetermined. The germline V and J ends were trimmed by 4 bases and 7 bases, with 11 bases remaining between them. The CDR3 has 12 residues. CDR1 is SGHRS and CDR2 is YFSETQ in the germline V gene. The CDR3 reads CASSPRLPGYTF. CDR3 DNA sequence: TGCGCCAGCAGCCCTCGTCTCCCTGGCTACACCTTC.

This clone occurred a few times. The rearrangement joins TRBV3-1 (or the pseudogene TRBV3-2) to TRBJ1-1, with D perhaps matching TRBD1 (6 bases). Trimming took off 1 base at V and 0 bases at J, with 9 bases between the two ends. CDR3 length: 15 residues. CDR1 and CDR2 from the germline V gene are LGHDT and YNNKEL (reference sequence). The CDR3, as DNA: TGTGCCAGCAGCCAAGCACACAGGGTGAACACTGAAGCTTTCTTT. Amino acids: CASSQAHRVNTEAFF.

The chain employs TRBV2 and TRBJ2-2; D is perhaps TRBD1 (6 bases). Germline V gives CDR1 SNHLY, CDR2 FYNNEI. Deletions cut 4 bases from V and 3 bases from J, with 27 bases between. The CDR3 has 20 residues. The CDR3 region is CASSGQPGQKVILDTGELFF. In DNA form, the CDR3 reads TGTGCCAGCAGTGGCCAACCCGGACAGAAAGTCATCCTCGACACCGGGGAGCTGTTTTTT.

The V gene is TRBV5-1, the J gene TRBJ2-2; perhaps TRBD2 as D (6 bases). Germline V lookup: CDR1 SGHRS, CDR2 YFSETQ. CDR3 length: 17 amino acids. Trimming stripped 1 base from V and 5 bases from J, with 18 bases between. Here the CDR3 reads CASSLREGPGRTGELFF. The CDR3 DNA sequence: TGCGCCAGCAGCTTGAGAGAGGGCCCTGGGAGGACCGGGGAGCTGTTTTTT.

V usage is TRBV7-8 and J usage is TRBJ2-2, with D possibly being TRBD2 (5 bases). The CDR3 consists of 15 residues. Germline V gene lookup returns CDR1 SGHVS and CDR2 FQNEAQ. V lost 2 bases, J lost 3 bases, and 10 bases lay in between. CDR3 loop: CASSLFGVDTGELFF. DNA of the CDR3: TGTGCCAGCAGCTTATTCGGGGTGGACACCGGGGAGCTGTTTTTT.

V is TRBV15 and J is TRBJ2-2, with a possible D match to TRBD1 (6 bases). The ends were cut back, 0 bases at V and 8 bases at J, with 19 bases in the middle. Germline V CDR1 and CDR2: LNHNV, YYDKDF (reference sequence). The CDR3 has 17 residues. DNA of the CDR3: TGTGCCACCAGCAGAGATCGGGCCGACAGGCTTAGGGGGGAGCTGTTTTTT. Translation gives CATSRDRADRLRGELFF.

In DNA form, the CDR3 reads TGTGCCAGCAGTGGAGGAGGGCGGGGGCTTTTGAATGAGCAGTTCTTC. It codes for CASSGGGRGLLNEQFF. The V gene is TRBV6-1, the J gene TRBJ2-1; TRBD2 might be the D (7 bases). CDR1 is MNHNS, CDR2 SASEGT, per germline. Trimming removed 4 bases at V and 7 bases at J, with 20 bases between. This CDR3 spans 16 amino acids.

Comment on this clone: Within the sample, other DNA sequences also encode this same CDR3. This sequence joins TRBV6-5 and TRBJ2-7; D may be TRBD1 (5 bases). In germline, CDR1 is MNHEY, CDR2 SVGAGI. This CDR3 is built from 13 residues. Trimming removed 5 bases at V and 2 bases at J, with 10 bases between. CDR3 sequence (DNA): TGTGCCAGCAGTCGCCTAGGGGCCTACGAGCAGTACTTC. It encodes CASSRLGAYEQYF.

The chain recombines TRBV7-2 with TRBJ1-2; D is uncertain. Germline V CDR1 and CDR2: SGHTA, FQGNSA. This CDR3 contains 16 residues. The V gene lost 5 bases and the J gene lost 10 bases, with 26 bases spanning the gap. The CDR3 protein is CASSPRGPGSFNDYTF. As DNA, the CDR3 is TGTGCCAGCAGCCCTAGAGGTCCGGGGTCCTTTAATGACTACACCTTC.

V usage is TRBV6-4 and J usage is TRBJ2-3; D tentatively reads TRBD1 or TRBD2 (5 bases each). CDR3 size: 13 residues. Germline V lookup: CDR1 MRHNA, CDR2 SNTAGT. V dropped 7 bases and J dropped 4 bases, with 12 bases sitting between them. The CDR3 protein is CASKAGDADTQYF. CDR3 coding DNA: TGTGCCAGCAAGGCCGGGGACGCAGATACGCAGTATTTT.

A word on this clone: Other DNA sequences in this specimen translate into the identical CDR3. The V gene is TRBV7-9, the J gene TRBJ2-5; D is perhaps TRBD2 (6 bases). Between the trimmed V and J ends, which lost 3 bases and 2 bases, there was a span of 10 bases. The CDR3 loop spans 14 amino acids. Germline-derived CDR1 and CDR2 are SEHNR and FQNEAQ (reference sequence). The CDR3 spells CASSLAGTQETQYF. CDR3 nucleotides: TGTGCCAGCAGCTTGGCCGGGACTCAAGAGACCCAGTACTTC.

This clone occurred once. This chain joins TRBV6-2 or TRBV6-3 and TRBJ1-5, with 7 positions matching TRBD1. The CDR3 loop spans 16 amino acids. J gave up 1 base and V 2 bases, and 5 bases lay outside the gene matches. Germline CDR1 and CDR2: MNHEY and SVGEGT. CDR3 protein: CASSYPTGASNQPQHF. CDR3 DNA sequence: TGTGCCAGCAGTTACCCAACAGGGGCAAGCAATCAGCCCCAGCATTTT.